One and the same sample provided the 8 T cell receptor beta chains below, sequenced in a study of technical replicates of blood from a few donors. Some clones are missing from TCRdb's copy, which holds only in-frame ones; the method was immunoSEQ multiplex PCR. The data contain about 60,000 clones, 70% to 90% of them singletons. Sequencing was carried out using PBMCs. The receptor source for this set is a human donor in good health. Some clones in this sample may be carry-over from other donors' samples.

The chain links TRBV13 to TRBJ2-1; 9 nucleotides align to TRBD2. The CDR3 length is 15 residues. The V segment lost 3 bases and the J segment 3 bases; nucleotides outside the gene matches: 3. CDR1 PRHDT and CDR2 FYEKMQ come from the germline V gene (reference sequence). CDR3 DNA: TGTGCCAGCAGCTTTGGTAGCGGGAGCTACAATGAGCAGTTCTTC. Translating it yields CASSFGSGSYNEQFF.

The V gene is TRBV14, the J gene TRBJ2-5; perhaps TRBD2 as D (6 bases). The CDR3 consists of 18 residues. V was trimmed by 0 bases and J by 2 bases, leaving 19 bases between them. Per the germline V gene, CDR1 is SGHDN and CDR2 is FVKESK. CDR3 loop: CASSQEFGRPSGQETQYF. CDR3 coding DNA: TGTGCCAGCAGCCAAGAATTTGGGAGGCCAAGCGGGCAAGAGACCCAGTACTTC.

This chain connects TRBV7-3 to TRBJ1-2, with TRBD1 identical over 7 bases. The CDR3 runs to 17 residues. V was clipped by 5 bases and J by 4 bases; unmatched bases: 16. Germline V lookup: CDR1 SGHTA, CDR2 FQGTGA. CDR3 sequence (DNA): TGTGCCAGCAGCCGGACCCTCGACAGGGCAACCCGCTATGGCTACACCTTC. This gives the protein CASSRTLDRATRYGYTF.

This clone came up once. The chain has TRBV7-2 and TRBJ2-7; D not resolved. This CDR3 has 13 amino acids. CDR1 and CDR2 (germline): SGHTA, FQGNSA. V was trimmed by 1 base and J by 2 bases, leaving 6 bases between them. CDR3 nucleotide sequence: TGTGCCAGCAGCTTAGACACAACCTACGAGCAGTACTTC. Encoded protein: CASSLDTTYEQYF.

This chain joins TRBV11-3 and TRBJ2-2; the match to TRBD1 covers 9 bases. Looked up from germline, CDR1 is SGHNT and CDR2 is YENEEA. The CDR3 is made up of 15 amino acids. The J segment lost 5 bases and the V segment lost 5 bases, leaving 6 bases of the junction unmatched. CDR3 loop: CASSPRTGETGELFF. CDR3 in DNA: TGTGCCAGCAGCCCCCGGACAGGGGAGACCGGGGAGCTGTTTTTT.

This rearrangement joins TRBV30 to TRBJ2-1, with 9 bases lining up with TRBD2. Per the germline V gene, CDR1 is GTSNPN and CDR2 is SVGIG (reference sequence). This CDR3 is built from 14 residues. The V and J ends lost 4 bases and 3 bases, in that order; junction bases with no gene match: 4. CDR3 sequence reads: CAWKAGGNYNEQFF. The CDR3 DNA follows: TGTGCCTGGAAGGCGGGAGGGAACTACAATGAGCAGTTCTTC.

The genes are TRBV5-4 and TRBJ2-7, with 7 bases lining up with TRBD2. The V and J ends lost 1 base and 7 bases, in that order; junction bases with no gene match: 8. This CDR3 is built from 14 residues. Germline assignment: CDR1 SGHNT and CDR2 YYREEE (reference sequence). For the CDR3, the DNA is TGTGCCAGCAGCTTGCGGGGGGTTGTGGGGGAGCAGTACTTC. This translates into CASSLRGVVGEQYF.

This chain joins TRBV7-9 and TRBJ2-1; 8 nucleotides match TRBD2. The CDR3 runs 17 residues. V dropped 1 base and J dropped 0; count of bases not matched to a gene: 5. Germline V gives CDR1 SEHNR, CDR2 FQNEAQ (reference sequence). In DNA, the CDR3 is TGTGCCAGCAGCTTAGTCGAAAGCGGGAGCTCCTACAATGAGCAGTTCTTC. Translating it yields CASSLVESGSSYNEQFF.